A single sample gave rise to the 27 T cell receptor beta chains below, sequenced in a study of graft-versus-host responses after intestinal transplantation. Sequencing was performed with immunoSEQ multiplex PCR; in TCRdb, only in-frame clones are kept and a portion is missing. The sample lists roughly 7,400 clones; 69% were seen once. Graft specimens yielded both intraepithelial and lamina propria lymphocytes. The sample in question was ileum tissue, obtained around 34 weeks after intestinal transplantation. The receptor source for this set is a human patient who received an intestinal transplant, so some T cells may come from the graft donor.

This clone was seen more than once but under ten times. The V call is TRBV5-6, the J call TRBJ1-2; D might be TRBD1 (5 bases). CDR1 and CDR2 from the germline V gene are SGHDT and YYEEEE. V lost 6 bases and J 0 bases, leaving 18 bases between the germline ends. The CDR3 is 16 residues long. DNA for the CDR3: TGTGCCAGCAACCAAGCTTGGGTGGGGGCTAACTATGGCTACACCTTC. Protein sequence: CASNQAWVGANYGYTF.

The CDR3 bases are TGTGCCAGCAGGGGCGGACGTATTGGGGAGACCCAGTACTTC. This sequence encodes CASRGGRIGETQYF. V is TRBV5-4 and J is TRBJ2-5; D call uncertain. This CDR3 spans 14 amino acids. Trimming stripped 5 bases from V and 5 bases from J, with 16 bases between. Germline lookup yields CDR1 SGHNT and CDR2 YYREEE (reference sequence).

This chain connects TRBV28 to TRBJ2-5; the match to TRBD2 covers 8 bases. Germline loops: CDR1 MDHEN, CDR2 SYDVKM. V was pared by 4 bases and J by 1 base, with 23 bases of the junction left unmatched. The CDR3 is 21 amino acids. This CDR3 is CASSSTLKSGGTTYPQETQYF. The CDR3 bases are TGTGCCAGCAGTTCTACCCTCAAGAGCGGGGGCACGACATATCCCCAAGAGACCCAGTACTTC.

This sequence joins TRBV15 and TRBJ2-2; 13 positions agree with TRBD2. From germline, CDR1 is LNHNV and CDR2 YYDKDF (reference sequence). CDR3 size: 17 residues. Unmatched junction bases numbered 3, after V lost 5 bases and J lost 0 bases. CDR3 DNA: TGTGCCACCAGCGCGGGACTAGCGGGATCGAACACCGGGGAGCTGTTTTTT. It is translated as CATSAGLAGSNTGELFF. The complete variable domain, with remaining parts taken from reference TRBV15 and TRBJ2-2, reads DAMVIQNPRYQVTQFGKPVTLSCSQTLNHNVMYWYQQKSSQAPKLLFHYYDKDFNNEADTPDNFQSRRPNTSFCFLDIRSPGLGDTAMYLCATSAGLAGSNTGELFFGEGSRLTVL.

This chain's CDR3 is CASSFPDRGYEQFF. DNA for the CDR3: TGTGCCAGCAGTTTCCCCGACAGGGGATATGAGCAGTTCTTC. The V call is TRBV28, the J call TRBJ2-1; 8 positions agree with TRBD1. Germline V gene data show CDR1 as MDHEN and CDR2 as SYDVKM. Trimming removed 3 bases from V and 8 bases from J; junction bases left unmatched: 6. The CDR3 sequence is 14 residues long.

The V gene is TRBV5-5, the J gene TRBJ1-4; no clear D gene. From germline, CDR1 is SGHKS and CDR2 YYEKEE (reference sequence). The length of the CDR3 is 15 residues. Between the trimmed V and J ends, which lost 4 bases and 5 bases, there was a span of 15 bases. The CDR3 coding sequence is TGTGCCAGCAGCCCGGACGGGTTTCTGAATGAAAAACTGTTTTTT. Translation: CASSPDGFLNEKLFF.

This clone was seen once. V and J are TRBV6-1 and TRBJ1-1; tentatively, D is TRBD1 (6 bases). With 5 bases removed from V and 1 base from J, the gap between germline ends came to 8 bases. Per the germline V gene, CDR1 is MNHNS and CDR2 is SASEGT. This CDR3 contains 13 residues. The CDR3 is CASSPGANTEAFF. As DNA, the CDR3 is TGTGCCAGCAGTCCAGGGGCGAACACTGAAGCTTTCTTT.

Sample share makes this clone medium-sized. The chain joins TRBV28 to TRBJ1-6, with no clear D. This CDR3 comprises 15 residues. Germline lookup yields CDR1 MDHEN and CDR2 SYDVKM. The germline V and J ends were trimmed by 3 bases and 10 bases, with 16 bases remaining between them. This CDR3 reads CASSFSSARRSPLHF. For the CDR3, the DNA is TGTGCCAGCAGTTTTTCTTCGGCCCGTCGGTCACCCCTCCACTTT.

The V call is TRBV6-4, the J call TRBJ2-3; 12 bases fit TRBD2. CDR1 and CDR2 (germline): MRHNA, SNTAGT. The CDR3 consists of 16 residues. After removal of 6 bases from V and 3 bases from J, the junction contained 7 bases not matched to a gene. CDR3 protein: CASSASGGAPTDTQYF. Here the CDR3 DNA reads TGTGCCAGCAGCGCTAGCGGGGGGGCCCCGACAGATACGCAGTATTTT.

The chain has TRBV28 and TRBJ1-6, with D unclear. Germline V gene sequence: CDR1 MDHEN, CDR2 SYDVKM. There are 14 residues in the CDR3. Trimming removed 2 bases at V and 0 bases at J, with 2 bases between. CDR3 residues: CASSLSSYNSPLHF. The CDR3 DNA is TGTGCCAGCAGTTTAAGCTCCTATAATTCACCCCTCCACTTT.

V and J are TRBV15 and TRBJ2-7, with no clear D. V gave up 3 bases and J gave up 3 bases, with 9 bases separating them. The germline gives CDR1 LNHNV, CDR2 YYDKDF (reference sequence). The CDR3 sequence is 13 residues long. The DNA of the CDR3 is TGTGCCACCAGCAGGGCCACAGACTACGAGCAGTACGTC. As protein: CATSRATDYEQYV.

The gene calls are TRBV4-3 and TRBJ2-1, with 7 bases that match TRBD2. Germline values: CDR1 LGHNA, CDR2 YSLEER. Losses at the gene ends were 1 base for V and 4 bases for J; bases not matched to a gene: 7. CDR3 length equals 16 residues. DNA of the CDR3: TGCGCCAGCAGCCAAGTCATGCAGGGAGGGTACAATGAGCAGTTCTTC. It specifies CASSQVMQGGYNEQFF.

V is TRBV7-2 and J is TRBJ2-3; a possible D gene is TRBD1 (5 bases). Trimming removed 1 base from V and 3 bases from J, with 11 bases in between. The CDR3 is 15 residues long. From germline, CDR1 is SGHTA and CDR2 FQGNSA. The CDR3 here is CASSLGVRGTDTQYF. The CDR3 DNA follows: TGTGCCAGCAGCTTAGGGGTTAGGGGAACAGATACGCAGTATTTT.

This chain links TRBV7-2 with TRBJ2-7; D is unresolved. The CDR3 loop spans 13 amino acids. Germline assignment: CDR1 SGHTA and CDR2 FQGNSA. The V and J ends lost 2 bases and 1 base respectively, with 6 bases between them. The CDR3 coding sequence is TGTGCCAGCAGCTTAATGGTTTCCTACGAGCAGTACGTC. Its translation: CASSLMVSYEQYV.

This clone came up a few times. The rearrangement joins TRBV6-4 to TRBJ2-1, with D maybe TRBD1 (6 bases). The ends were cut back, 3 bases at V and 2 bases at J, with 11 bases in the middle. Germline V gene data show CDR1 as MRHNA and CDR2 as SNTAGT. This CDR3 is built from 15 residues. The CDR3 DNA follows: TGTGCCAGCAGTGAAGAGGCAGGGGCCTACAATGAGCAGTTCTTC. Its protein is CASSEEAGAYNEQFF.

V gene TRBV6-6 combines with J gene TRBJ2-5, with 7 bases that match TRBD2. From germline, CDR1 is MNHNY and CDR2 SVGAGI (reference sequence). Trimming took 6 bases from V and 7 from J; bases not matched to a gene: 8. The CDR3 covers 13 residues. The CDR3 spells CASRRLAEGTQYF. DNA of the CDR3: TGTGCCAGCAGAAGACTAGCTGAGGGGACCCAGTACTTC.

The gene calls are TRBV5-1 and TRBJ1-1, with a possible D match to TRBD1 (5 bases). CDR1 and CDR2 (germline): SGHRS, YFSETQ. The V gene lost 4 bases and the J gene lost 4 bases, with 17 bases spanning the gap. This CDR3 comprises 15 residues. DNA for the CDR3: TGCGCCAGCAGCCTAGGGACCTTGGGGGGCACTGAAGCTTTCTTT. Its protein product is CASSLGTLGGTEAFF.

This clone has more than one count but fewer than ten. The chain recombines TRBV4-1 with TRBJ1-5, with D possibly being TRBD1 (5 bases). The CDR3 runs 15 residues. The V gene's germline CDR1 is MGHRA and CDR2 YSYEKL. V shed 0 bases and J shed 2 bases, with 8 bases lying between them. CDR3 residues: CASSQDGGGNQPQHF. CDR3 DNA: TGCGCCAGCAGCCAAGATGGGGGGGGCAATCAGCCCCAGCATTTT.

The rearrangement uses TRBV9 and TRBJ2-6; 8 bases match TRBD1. Per the germline V gene, CDR1 is SGDLS and CDR2 is YYNGEE. There are 19 residues in the CDR3. V lost 4 bases and J lost 1; bases outside the gene matches: 13. CDR3 protein: CASSPHPRTGGSGANVLTF. CDR3 nucleotides: TGTGCCAGCAGCCCCCACCCCCGCACAGGGGGATCTGGGGCCAACGTCCTGACTTTC. Complete variable domain (other parts from reference TRBV9 and TRBJ2-6): DSGVTQTPKHLITATGQRVTLRCSPRSGDLSVYWYQQSLDQGLQFLIQYYNGEERAKGNILERFSAQQFPDLHSELNLSSLELGDSALYFCASSPHPRTGGSGANVLTFGAGSRLTVL.

Regarding this clone: It differs at one base from a far larger clone, so likely a read error. The DNA of the CDR3 is TGTGCCAGCAGCTTAGATGCCGGGGGGGCGAACAATGAGCAGTTCTTC. Translated: CASSLDAGGANNEQFF. The V gene is TRBV7-3, the J gene TRBJ2-1; 8 bases align to TRBD2. The V segment lost 2 bases and the J segment 5 bases; nucleotides outside the gene matches: 8. The CDR3 is 16 amino acids. Germline-derived CDR1 and CDR2 are SGHTA and FQGTGA.

The V gene is TRBV5-1, the J gene TRBJ1-6, with 7 bases lining up with TRBD1. The CDR3 has 15 residues. The germline V gene encodes CDR1 SGHRS and CDR2 YFSETQ. J was trimmed by 7 bases and V by 5 bases; bases with no gene match: 9. The CDR3 nucleotides are TGCGCCAGCAGTTCCGACAGGGAGGGCAATTCACCCCTCCACTTT. It specifies CASSSDREGNSPLHF. The full variable domain, in which reference TRBV5-1 and TRBJ1-6 provide the parts outside the CDR3, is KAGVTQTPRYLIKTRGQQVTLSCSPISGHRSVSWYQQTPGQGLQFLFEYFSETQRNKGNFPGRFSGRQFSNSRSEMNVSTLELGDSALYLCASSSDREGNSPLHFGNGTRLTVT.

By sample fraction, this clone is medium-sized. The chain carries TRBV19 and TRBJ2-3; TRBD1 is a possible D gene (6 bases). Trimming removed 4 bases from V and 2 bases from J, with 13 bases in between. Germline values: CDR1 LNHDA, CDR2 SQIVND (reference sequence). The CDR3 is 15 amino acids. The CDR3: CASSTSTGTTDTQYF. Here the CDR3 DNA reads TGTGCCAGTAGTACCTCCACAGGGACCACAGATACGCAGTATTTT.

The V gene is TRBV10-2, the J gene TRBJ1-5; D is ambiguous. The V and J ends lost 8 bases and 0 bases respectively, with 14 bases between them. CDR3 length: 15 residues. From germline, CDR1 is WSHSY and CDR2 SAAADI. For the CDR3, the DNA is TGCGCCAGCTCTCTCTCAGTGGATAGCAATCAGCCCCAGCATTTT. It translates to CASSLSVDSNQPQHF.

This clone was seen only a few times. V gene TRBV5-4 combines with J gene TRBJ1-3; the D gene is possibly TRBD1 (6 bases). Germline CDR1 reads SGHNT; CDR2 reads YYREEE (reference sequence). Trimming took off 4 bases at V and 8 bases at J, with 28 bases between the two ends. CDR3 length equals 18 residues. CDR3 bases: TGTGCCAGCAGCCAAGTCTTCCCCCATAGGGACAATGAGGACACCATATATTTT. Translating it yields CASSQVFPHRDNEDTIYF.

This sequence joins TRBV4-1 and TRBJ2-7, with TRBD2 matching 8 bases. This CDR3 has 15 residues. V dropped 3 bases and J dropped 4; count of bases not matched to a gene: 8. In germline, CDR1 is MGHRA, CDR2 YSYEKL. The CDR3 loop is CASSQVLAAGYEQYF. The CDR3 nucleotides are TGCGCCAGCAGCCAGGTACTAGCGGCGGGGTACGAGCAGTACTTC.

The genes are TRBV27 and TRBJ2-2; D unresolved. This CDR3 contains 14 residues. The V gene's germline CDR1 is MNHEY and CDR2 SMNVEV (reference sequence). V dropped 3 bases and J dropped 2 bases, with 7 bases sitting between them. CDR3 bases: TGTGCCAGCAGTTTCCAACCAAACACCGGGGAGCTGTTTTTT. This sequence encodes CASSFQPNTGELFF.

The chain carries TRBV7-8 and TRBJ2-7; perhaps TRBD2 as D (5 bases). The V gene's germline CDR1 is SGHVS and CDR2 FQNEAQ. The CDR3 sequence is 12 residues long. With 5 bases removed from V and 3 bases from J, the gap between germline ends came to 8 bases. The CDR3 here is CASSLRGYEQYF. CDR3 DNA sequence: TGTGCCAGCAGCCTCCGGGGCTACGAGCAGTACTTC.